Presented here are 27 T cell receptor beta chains from one specimen sequenced in a study of cytomegalovirus exposure and HLA in healthy donors. Use of 60 Vbeta and 13 Jbeta primers characterized the PCR. The repertoire was sequenced with immunoSEQ multiplex PCR; TCRdb's copy has only in-frame clones and lacks some. The sample records about 67,000 clones, 65% to 70% being singletons. Sample: PBMCs. Receptor source: a woman aged 25-40 years in good health and CMV-seronegative.

This clone was seen only a few times. The chain combines TRBV6-1 with TRBJ1-5; 7 positions agree with TRBD1. The J segment lost 9 bases and the V segment lost 0 bases, leaving 8 bases of the junction unmatched. CDR1 and CDR2 from the germline V gene are MNHNS and SASEGT. There are 15 residues in the CDR3. In DNA form, the CDR3 reads TGTGCCAGCAGTGAAGCCGACAGGGTCTCGGGGCCCCAGCATTTT. Protein: CASSEADRVSGPQHF.

The chain links TRBV7-3 to TRBJ1-2; possible D gene TRBD1, 5 bases. Per germline, CDR1 SGHTA and CDR2 FQGTGA. The CDR3 totals 13 residues. The germline V and J ends were trimmed by 4 bases and 4 bases, with 10 bases remaining between them. In DNA form, the CDR3 reads TGTGCCAGCAGCTCTGACAGCCTCTATGGCTACACCTTC. Its protein is CASSSDSLYGYTF.

This chain joins TRBV27 and TRBJ2-1; maybe TRBD1 (6 bases). The CDR3 sequence is 14 residues long. Trimming removed 4 bases from V and 7 bases from J, with 14 bases in between. CDR1 and CDR2 from the germline V gene are MNHEY and SMNVEV (reference sequence). The CDR3 loop reads CASSSQKGGNEQFF. The CDR3 DNA sequence: TGTGCCAGCAGTTCGCAAAAAGGGGGAAATGAGCAGTTCTTC.

V is TRBV4-1 and J is TRBJ1-6; D is unclear. This CDR3 has 16 residues. V lost 4 bases and J 0 bases, leaving 10 bases between the germline ends. Germline V gives CDR1 MGHRA, CDR2 YSYEKL. In DNA, the CDR3 is TGCGCCAGCAGCCGACTTGTGAGCTCCTATAATTCACCCCTCCACTTT. Translation: CASSRLVSSYNSPLHF.

The chain has TRBV9 and TRBJ2-5; the match to TRBD1 covers 12 bases. TRBJ2-7 matches the DNA end more closely, so the J call is doubtful. Germline-derived CDR1 and CDR2 are SGDLS and YYNGEE. There are 15 residues in the CDR3. In DNA, the CDR3 is TGTGCCAGCAGCGAGGGGGACAGGGGGCACTACGAGCAGTACTTC. Translation: CASSEGDRGHYEQYF.

V gene TRBV4-2 combines with J gene TRBJ2-1; possibly TRBD2 for D (5 bases). Trimming stripped 0 bases from V and 5 bases from J, with 8 bases between. CDR3 length equals 14 residues. Germline assignment: CDR1 LGHNA and CDR2 YNFKEQ. The CDR3 nucleotides are TGTGCCAGCAGCCAAGATTTGGGAGACAATGAGCAGTTCTTC. Encoded protein: CASSQDLGDNEQFF.

The chain is built from TRBV14 and TRBJ1-2; no reliable D call. The CDR3 covers 15 residues. The V gene's germline CDR1 is SGHDN and CDR2 FVKESK. Trimming took off 4 bases at V and 5 bases at J, with 17 bases between the two ends. The CDR3 coding sequence is TGTGCCAGCAGCCCCACTTCGGACGGGATTTATGGCTACACCTTC. Translated, it gives CASSPTSDGIYGYTF.

The chain links TRBV7-9 to TRBJ2-1; 8 nucleotides line up with TRBD1. V was pared by 2 bases and J by 7 bases, with 10 bases of the junction left unmatched. CDR1 and CDR2 from the germline V gene are SEHNR and FQNEAQ (reference sequence). CDR3 length equals 16 residues. The CDR3 region has the DNA TGTGCCAGCAGCTTACGGATGACAGGGGCAGGGAATGAGCAGTTCTTC. Its protein product is CASSLRMTGAGNEQFF.

The chain uses TRBV27 and TRBJ2-7; TRBD1 agrees at 10 bases. Trimming cost V 8 bases and J 6 bases; bases outside gene matches: 13. The CDR3 covers 15 residues. CDR1 MNHEY and CDR2 SMNVEV come from the germline V gene (reference sequence). This CDR3 is CASRYHGTGASEQYF. The CDR3 DNA follows: TGTGCCAGCCGATACCACGGGACAGGGGCTTCCGAGCAGTACTTC.

The CDR3 DNA sequence: TGTGCCATCAACCTTGGACAGGGGGGGACAGATACGCAGTATTTT. Protein product: CAINLGQGGTDTQYF. The genes are TRBV10-3 and TRBJ2-3; 10 bases agree with TRBD1. Losses at the gene ends were 7 bases for V and 3 bases for J; bases not matched to a gene: 7. Germline CDR1 and CDR2: ENHRY and SYGVKD. The CDR3 extends over 15 amino acids.

This chain links TRBV7-6 with TRBJ2-2; TRBD1 might be the D (6 bases). The CDR3 length is 16 residues. The germline V gene has CDR1 SGHVS and CDR2 FNYEAQ. Trimming shortened V by 2 bases and J by 4 bases, and 14 bases separated the two germline ends. Here the CDR3 reads CASSLSIGGTTGELFF. DNA of the CDR3: TGTGCCAGCAGCTTAAGTATAGGGGGTACCACCGGGGAGCTGTTTTTT. The full variable domain, with the rest looked up from reference TRBV7-6 and TRBJ2-2, is GAGVSQSPRYKVTKRGQDVALRCDPISGHVSLYWYRQALGQGPEFLTYFNYEAQQDKSGLPNDRFSAERPEGSISTLTIQRTEQRDSAMYRCASSLSIGGTTGELFFGEGSRLTVL.

The V call is TRBV5-1, the J call TRBJ2-5; 7 positions agree with TRBD2. Germline loops: CDR1 SGHRS, CDR2 YFSETQ. CDR3 length: 15 residues. The J segment lost 1 base and the V segment lost 0 bases, leaving 3 bases of the junction unmatched. CDR3 nucleotide sequence: TGCGCCAGCAGCTTGGAGGGGACTATCCAAGAGACCCAGTACTTC. This gives the protein CASSLEGTIQETQYF.

A word on this clone: The sample contains more than one DNA sequence encoding this CDR3. The chain is built from TRBV10-2 and TRBJ1-2, with 10 bases identical to TRBD1. The CDR3 is made up of 14 amino acids. Germline trimming cut 8 bases from V and 4 bases from J; bases unmatched to any gene: 7. Germline V lookup: CDR1 WSHSY, CDR2 SAAADI. The CDR3 loop is CASSGQGGFYGYTF. As DNA, the CDR3 is TGCGCCAGCTCTGGACAGGGGGGGTTCTATGGCTACACCTTC.

The chain links TRBV6-5 to TRBJ2-6, with D possibly TRBD2 on 5 matching bases. Trimming removed 2 bases from V and 0 bases from J, with 8 bases in between. CDR1 MNHEY and CDR2 SVGAGI come from the germline V gene. The CDR3 length is 16 residues. In nucleotides, the CDR3 is TGTGCCAGCAGTTACGAGGGTTCCTCTGGGGCCAACGTCCTGACTTTC. This gives the protein CASSYEGSSGANVLTF.

Remarks on this clone: Relative to the germline gene, one junction end is altered; a read error may explain this. This chain connects TRBV4-1 to TRBJ2-6; D uncertain. Per germline, CDR1 MGHRA and CDR2 YSYEKL. The CDR3 contains 16 residues. CDR3 in amino acids: CASSLQFLSGANVLTF. The CDR3 coding sequence is TGTGCCAGCAGCCTCCAGTTCCTCTCTGGGGCCAACGTCCTGACTTTC.

This clone was found a few times. The chain recombines TRBV7-2 with TRBJ2-3; 8 bases fit TRBD1. The CDR3 spans 14 residues. Germline lookup yields CDR1 SGHTA and CDR2 FQGNSA. With 4 bases clipped from V and 6 bases from J, the junction kept 6 bases outside the gene matches. The CDR3 is CASSYDDRGDTQYF. CDR3 nucleotide sequence: TGTGCCAGCAGCTATGATGACAGGGGTGATACGCAGTATTTT.

The CDR3 spells CASSLGGNTQYF. The CDR3 region has the DNA TGTGCCAGCAGCTTAGGGGGAAATACGCAGTATTTT. The chain links TRBV4-2 to TRBJ2-3, with a tentative D call TRBD1 (6 bases). Trimming removed 5 bases at V and 7 bases at J, with 10 bases between. CDR1 and CDR2 from the germline V gene are LGHNA and YNFKEQ. The CDR3 is made up of 12 amino acids.

This clone was seen a few times. V is TRBV4-2 and J is TRBJ2-7, with 8 bases aligning to TRBD2. Germline V gene data show CDR1 as LGHNA and CDR2 as YNFKEQ. This CDR3 spans 16 amino acids. Germline trimming cut 2 bases from V and 3 bases from J; bases unmatched to any gene: 9. In nucleotides, the CDR3 is TGTGCCAGCAGCCAACTCCTGACTAGCGTCTTCTACGAGCAGTACTTC. This translates into CASSQLLTSVFYEQYF.

The chain has TRBV4-2 and TRBJ2-1; TRBD2 aligns across 8 bases. CDR1 is LGHNA, CDR2 YNFKEQ, per germline. The CDR3 runs to 16 residues. With 1 base clipped from V and 8 bases from J, the junction kept 10 bases outside the gene matches. DNA for the CDR3: TGTGCCAGCAGCCAAGTGTGTTGGGAAGCGGGGGATGAGCAGTTCTTC. The encoded protein is CASSQVCWEAGDEQFF.

This chain uses TRBV9 with TRBJ2-5; the match to TRBD1 covers 7 bases. With V trimmed by 0 bases and J by 2 bases, 7 bases remained unmatched. This CDR3 spans 16 amino acids. Germline loops: CDR1 SGDLS, CDR2 YYNGEE. The CDR3 DNA reads TGTGCCAGCAGCGTAGCCGGTATGGGACAGCAAGAGACCCAGTACTTC. Amino acid sequence: CASSVAGMGQQETQYF.

The V gene is TRBV6-7, the J gene TRBJ1-5; D not resolved. TRBV6-7 is sorted into the ORF group, with uncertain function. This CDR3 spans 14 amino acids. The germline V and J ends were trimmed by 5 bases and 6 bases, with 14 bases remaining between them. As DNA, the CDR3 is TGTGCCAGCAGTCCTGTTTTAGCTGGTCAGCCCCAGCATTTT. This encodes CASSPVLAGQPQHF.

The chain is built from TRBV7-4 and TRBJ2-5; TRBD2 is a possible D gene (5 bases). This CDR3 region has 16 residues. V shed 1 base and J shed 0 bases, with 12 bases lying between them. CDR1 and CDR2 from the germline V gene are SGHVT and SQSDAQ. The CDR3 bases are TGTGCCAGCAGCTTAGAGGCAGCGGAGTACCAAGAGACCCAGTACTTC. Its translation is CASSLEAAEYQETQYF.

This chain uses TRBV6-5 with TRBJ1-1; D may be TRBD1 (6 bases). Germline loops: CDR1 MNHEY, CDR2 SVGAGI. Trimming cost V 6 bases and J 4 bases, with 15 bases left between them. This CDR3 comprises 14 residues. The CDR3 spells CASRLQGSGTEAFF. DNA of the CDR3: TGTGCCAGCAGATTACAGGGATCCGGCACTGAAGCTTTCTTT.

The chain recombines TRBV9 with TRBJ1-1; 7 nucleotides match TRBD1. Trimming cost V 10 bases and J 3 bases; bases outside gene matches: 9. CDR3 size: 13 residues. CDR1 and CDR2 from the germline V gene are SGDLS and YYNGEE. The chain's CDR3 is CAPLGGLDTEAFF. The CDR3 coding sequence is TGTGCCCCCTTAGGGGGCCTCGACACTGAAGCTTTCTTT. The full variable domain, its missing parts supplied by reference TRBV9 and TRBJ1-1, is DSGVTQTPKHLITATGQRVTLRCSPRSGDLSVYWYQQSLDQGLQFLIQYYNGEERAKGNILERFSAQQFPDLHSELNLSSLELGDSALYFCAPLGGLDTEAFFGQGTRLTVV.

The rearrangement uses TRBV4-1 and TRBJ2-7; tentative D call: TRBD2 (6 bases). Trimming stripped 4 bases from V and 2 bases from J, with 12 bases between. Germline-derived CDR1 and CDR2 are MGHRA and YSYEKL. The CDR3 loop spans 14 amino acids. The CDR3 DNA reads TGCGCCAGCAGCCCGGGACTGGGTGCCTACGAGCAGTACTTC. Translated, it gives CASSPGLGAYEQYF.

The chain recombines TRBV7-9 with TRBJ2-2, with 7 nucleotides matching TRBD1. V shed 3 bases and J 4 bases; nucleotides not matched to a gene: 5. The germline gives CDR1 SEHNR, CDR2 FQNEAQ (reference sequence). The CDR3 extends over 15 amino acids. CDR3 sequence reads: CASSLSTGPTGELFF. Written as DNA, the CDR3 is TGTGCCAGCAGCTTGTCGACAGGGCCCACCGGGGAGCTGTTTTTT.

In regard to this clone: One end of the junction fails to match germline, which may point to a read error. The V and J genes are TRBV18 and TRBJ2-6; possible D gene TRBD1, 5 bases. The germline V gene has CDR1 KGHSH and CDR2 LQKENI. The CDR3 has 16 amino acids. Written as DNA, the CDR3 is TGTGCCAGCTCACCCCTCGTTAGTCGTGGGGCCAGCGTCCTGACTTTC. This encodes CASSPLVSRGASVLTF.